This TCR beta chain was documented in a study of vaccination and CD4 T cells after COVID-19. Cultured CD4+ T-cell DNA underwent Oncomine TCR Beta short-read sequencing. MiXCR, applied by TCRdb to the PCR reads, yields one record per CDR3 protein. The sample has about 12,000 distinct CDR3 sequences, approximately 74% seen once. To note about this clonotype: What it binds is not known.

This sample's treatment: roughly ten-day PBMC culture with coronavirus spike peptide pools or control peptides (ViraFEST assay). Trimming removed 4 bases at V and 5 bases at J, with 12 bases between. The CDR3 length is 14 residues. Looked up from germline, CDR1 is SGHTA and CDR2 is FQGTGA. The origin of this receptor is a human donor who had recovered from COVID-19. The chain links TRBV7-3 to TRBJ2-1, with D possibly being TRBD1 (6 bases). Sequencing used CD4+ T cells from blood, cultured in vitro. In DNA form, the CDR3 reads TGTGCCAGCAGCTCGCCCAGGGGTGACAATGAGCAGTTCTTC. Translated, it gives CASSSPRGDNEQFF.